This TCR beta chain was recorded in a study of blood T cells in healthy people across ages. Primers used in a second PCR of roughly 7 to 12 cycles were a sample-barcoded 5' primer and a J-beta primer mix. TCRdb processed the 5' RACE reads anew with MiXCR; each CDR3 protein has one entry. Of roughly 730,000 distinct CDR3 sequences in the sample, roughly 56% were seen once. This CDR3 contains 15 residues. The germline CDR1 and CDR2 sequences are SGHNT and YENEEA. Trimming removed 7 bases from V and 4 bases from J, with 19 bases in between. The genes are TRBV11-3 and TRBJ2-5; maybe TRBD2 (6 bases). The clonotype was recovered from a man in his forties in good health. Sequencing input: blood. CDR3 nucleotide sequence: TGTGCCAGCACGGAGGGGCGGGTCGACTCAGAGACCCAGTACTTC. Protein product: CASTEGRVDSETQYF. The entire variable domain, with the rest obtained from reference TRBV11-3 and TRBJ2-5, is as follows: EAGVVQSPRYKIIEKKQPVAFWCNPISGHNTLYWYLQNLGQGPELLIRYENEEAVDDSQLPKDRFSAERLKGVDSTLKIQPAELGDSAVYLCASTEGRVDSETQYFGPGTRLLVL.